The 31 T cell receptor beta chains below were found in one sample sequenced in a study of OX40 agonist ivuxolimab in advanced cancers. The assay was immunoSEQ multiplex PCR, and TCRdb's table has in-frame clones only and misses some. Of tens of thousands of clones in the sample, 80% to 95% are singletons; the top ten hold 6.5% to 9.5%. The sample here was CD4+ or CD8+ T cells sorted from blood, taken in a trial of the OX40 agonist ivuxolimab. Receptor source: an adult with an advanced solid tumor such as melanoma, head and neck, liver or kidney cancer.

J is TRBJ2-1 and V is TRBV27, with no clear D. The CDR3 is 11 residues long. CDR1 MNHEY and CDR2 SMNVEV come from the germline V gene (reference sequence). V was clipped by 5 bases and J by 3 bases, with 2 bases between them. The CDR3 here is CASSRYNEQFF. The CDR3 nucleotides are TGTGCCAGCAGTCGCTACAATGAGCAGTTCTTC.

CDR3 sequence: CASSPQVDGTDTQYF. The CDR3 DNA is TGTGCCAGCAGTCCACAGGTTGATGGCACAGATACGCAGTATTTT. The chain has TRBV2 and TRBJ2-3; a possible D gene is TRBD1 (5 bases). Germline CDR1 SNHLY, CDR2 FYNNEI. V gave up 5 bases and J gave up 1 base, with 13 bases separating them. This CDR3 is 15 amino acids long.

The genes are TRBV27 and TRBJ1-4; TRBD1 might be the D (5 bases). This CDR3 comprises 14 residues. V lost 5 bases and J lost 7, with 14 bases in between. Germline values: CDR1 MNHEY, CDR2 SMNVEV (reference sequence). CDR3 coding DNA: TGTGCCAGCAGTACTCGGGACGCTGCTGAAAAACTGTTTTTT. It is translated as CASSTRDAAEKLFF.

The V and J genes are TRBV2 and TRBJ1-5; D is possibly TRBD1 (5 bases). The germline gives CDR1 SNHLY, CDR2 FYNNEI. The CDR3 runs 15 residues. V was clipped by 5 bases and J by 4 bases, with 15 bases between them. CDR3 sequence: CASSFTGTGNQPQHF. The CDR3 nucleotides are TGTGCCAGCAGTTTCACCGGGACGGGGAATCAGCCCCAGCATTTT.

The chain joins TRBV7-9 to TRBJ2-1, with 8 nucleotides matching TRBD2. After removal of 5 bases from V and 2 bases from J, the junction contained 5 bases not matched to a gene. The CDR3 is 15 residues long. Germline lookup yields CDR1 SEHNR and CDR2 FQNEAQ (reference sequence). The CDR3 DNA sequence: TGTGCCAGCAGCCAGAATAGCGGGGCCTACAATGAGCAGTTCTTC. Translated, it gives CASSQNSGAYNEQFF.

V and J are TRBV18 and TRBJ1-6, with no clear D. Trimming took 6 bases from V and 8 from J, leaving 11 bases between them. Germline lookup yields CDR1 KGHSH and CDR2 LQKENI. This CDR3 region has 13 residues. In DNA, the CDR3 is TGTGCCAGCTCCCCTTGGAACTATTCACCCCTCCACTTT. Its protein product is CASSPWNYSPLHF.

Notes on this clone: A junction end diverges from the germline sequence, so it may reflect a read error. The J gene is TRBJ2-3, the V gene TRBV11-2; D not resolved. CDR1 SGHAT and CDR2 FQNNGV come from the germline V gene. The CDR3 has 11 residues. CDR3 region: CASSLADAQYF. In DNA form, the CDR3 reads TGTGCCAGCAGCTTAGCAGATGCGCAGTATTTT.

This sequence joins TRBV28 and TRBJ1-5; 7 bases align to TRBD1. CDR1 is MDHEN and CDR2 is SYDVKM in the germline V gene. J lost 6 bases, V lost 1 base, and 3 bases had no gene match. The CDR3 is 14 residues long. The CDR3 is CASSLSGGTQPQHF. Written as DNA, the CDR3 is TGTGCCAGCAGTTTATCAGGGGGGACTCAGCCCCAGCATTTT.

The genes are TRBV2 and TRBJ2-3, with unresolved D. Germline lookup yields CDR1 SNHLY and CDR2 FYNNEI. V lost 8 bases to trimming and J lost 1 base, with 16 bases between them. This CDR3 is 15 amino acids long. Here the CDR3 reads CASLEGPRGTDTQYF. The CDR3 bases are TGTGCCAGCCTAGAAGGGCCCCGGGGCACAGATACGCAGTATTTT.

This chain uses TRBV5-4 with TRBJ2-2, with D unclear. The V gene lost 7 bases and the J gene lost 6 bases, with 10 bases spanning the gap. The germline V gene encodes CDR1 SGHNT and CDR2 YYREEE (reference sequence). CDR3 length equals 12 residues. CDR3 amino acids: CASFVTAGELFF. The CDR3 region has the DNA TGTGCCAGCTTTGTCACAGCCGGGGAGCTGTTTTTT.

The chain has TRBV6-5 and TRBJ1-6; possibly TRBD1 for D (5 bases). Per germline, CDR1 MNHEY and CDR2 SVGAGI. Trimming left V 6 bases short and J 6 bases short, with 12 bases between. The CDR3 totals 14 residues. The DNA of the CDR3 is TGTGCCAGCAGATGGGGGGAGGGTAATTCACCCCTCCACTTT. Translating gives CASRWGEGNSPLHF.

The table lists this clone with a count of one. The V gene is TRBV19, the J gene TRBJ2-1; D gene unclear. CDR1 and CDR2 (germline): LNHDA, SQIVND (reference sequence). V shed 6 bases and J shed 0 bases, with 9 bases lying between them. The CDR3 loop spans 14 amino acids. In nucleotides, the CDR3 is TGTGCCAGTAGAGGGTTCAGCTCCTACAATGAGCAGTTCTTC. Its protein is CASRGFSSYNEQFF.

A word on this clone: In the same sample, other DNA sequences code for this CDR3. The J gene is TRBJ2-1, the V gene TRBV27, with D unresolved. Germline values: CDR1 MNHEY, CDR2 SMNVEV (reference sequence). The CDR3 is made up of 11 amino acids. V lost 2 bases and J 7 bases, leaving 3 bases between the germline ends. CDR3 loop: CASSLGNEQFF. The CDR3 region has the DNA TGTGCCAGCAGTTTAGGGAATGAGCAGTTCTTC.

This clone has more than one count but fewer than ten. The J gene is TRBJ1-1, the V gene TRBV5-1; D remains unclear. CDR3 length: 15 amino acids. The V gene's germline CDR1 is SGHRS and CDR2 YFSETQ. V lost 3 bases to trimming and J lost 0 bases, with 12 bases between them. The chain's CDR3 is CASSSGISLNTEAFF. The CDR3 nucleotides are TGCGCCAGCAGCTCTGGGATCAGCTTGAACACTGAAGCTTTCTTT.

The gene calls are TRBV13 and TRBJ2-3; 14 nucleotides align to TRBD2. CDR1 PRHDT and CDR2 FYEKMQ come from the germline V gene (reference sequence). This CDR3 spans 17 amino acids. The ends lost 5 bases at V and 6 bases at J; junction bases unmatched: 10. This CDR3 reads CASSPSGTSGGGDTQYF. In DNA form, the CDR3 reads TGTGCCAGCAGCCCCTCCGGGACTAGCGGGGGTGGGGATACGCAGTATTTT. Complete variable domain (other parts from reference TRBV13 and TRBJ2-3): AAGVIQSPRHLIKEKRETATLKCYPIPRHDTVYWYQQGPGQDPQFLISFYEKMQSDKGSIPDRFSAQQFSDYHSELNMSSLELGDSALYFCASSPSGTSGGGDTQYFGPGTRLTVL.

The chain combines TRBV6-1 with TRBJ2-7; 10 bases fit TRBD1. The CDR3 has 15 residues. With V trimmed by 4 bases and J by 3 bases, 6 bases remained unmatched. Germline lookup yields CDR1 MNHNS and CDR2 SASEGT. The CDR3, as DNA: TGTGCCAGCAGTGTCCTTGGACAGGGGGGCTACGAGCAGTACTTC. Residues: CASSVLGQGGYEQYF.

A single count supports this clone. This chain joins TRBV11-2 and TRBJ2-3, with 9 bases aligning to TRBD2. V gave up 2 bases and J gave up 5 bases; unmatched junction bases: 2. The germline V gene encodes CDR1 SGHAT and CDR2 FQNNGV. This CDR3 is built from 14 residues. The CDR3 spells CASSLLSGGDTQYF. DNA for the CDR3: TGTGCCAGCAGCTTACTTAGCGGGGGAGATACGCAGTATTTT.

This clone was seen just once. The chain is built from TRBV9 and TRBJ2-1; 8 bases align to TRBD2. With V trimmed by 0 bases and J by 0 bases, 5 bases remained unmatched. Germline CDR1 reads SGDLS; CDR2 reads YYNGEE. The CDR3 contains 17 residues. The CDR3 region is CASSVGPAGGSYNEQFF. CDR3 coding DNA: TGTGCCAGCAGCGTAGGCCCCGCGGGGGGCTCCTACAATGAGCAGTTCTTC. Looking up the rest from reference TRBV9 and TRBJ2-1 gives the full variable domain: DSGVTQTPKHLITATGQRVTLRCSPRSGDLSVYWYQQSLDQGLQFLIQYYNGEERAKGNILERFSAQQFPDLHSELNLSSLELGDSALYFCASSVGPAGGSYNEQFFGPGTRLTVL.

The rearrangement uses TRBV6-5 and TRBJ1-1, with unresolved D. Germline-derived CDR1 and CDR2 are MNHEY and SVGAGI. The V and J ends lost 7 bases and 4 bases respectively, with 7 bases between them. This CDR3 region has 11 residues. CDR3 coding DNA: TGTGCCAGCACTGTAGGCACTGAAGCTTTCTTT. Protein sequence: CASTVGTEAFF.

This chain connects TRBV27 to TRBJ1-1, with a possible D match to TRBD1 (5 bases). The V and J ends lost 2 bases and 4 bases respectively, with 14 bases between them. This CDR3 region has 15 residues. CDR1 MNHEY and CDR2 SMNVEV come from the germline V gene (reference sequence). In DNA form, the CDR3 reads TGTGCCAGCAGTTTAAGCCGGAACGGGGGCACTGAAGCTTTCTTT. This sequence encodes CASSLSRNGGTEAFF.

The chain links TRBV5-1 to TRBJ1-2, with D possibly TRBD1 on 5 matching bases. V lost 2 bases and J lost 3, with 20 bases in between. This CDR3 has 17 residues. Germline loops: CDR1 SGHRS, CDR2 YFSETQ. The CDR3: CASSLLDGARADYGYTF. As DNA, the CDR3 is TGCGCCAGCAGCTTACTGGACGGTGCCAGGGCTGACTATGGCTACACCTTC.

This chain links TRBV5-1 with TRBJ2-1; TRBD1 matches 8 bases. J was trimmed by 5 bases and V by 0 bases; bases with no gene match: 7. The V gene's germline CDR1 is SGHRS and CDR2 YFSETQ. This CDR3 is built from 16 residues. The chain's CDR3 is CASSLEQGAIDNEQFF. The CDR3 nucleotides are TGCGCCAGCAGCTTGGAGCAGGGGGCGATCGACAATGAGCAGTTCTTC.

The chain is built from TRBV27 and TRBJ2-1; D is undetermined. CDR1 and CDR2 from the germline V gene are MNHEY and SMNVEV (reference sequence). This CDR3 comprises 15 residues. Trimming removed 5 bases at V and 3 bases at J, with 14 bases between. The CDR3 spells CASSPSAIVYNEQFF. The CDR3 nucleotides read TGTGCCAGCAGTCCATCTGCAATCGTCTACAATGAGCAGTTCTTC.

V gene TRBV5-1 combines with J gene TRBJ1-2; no firm D call. Trimming pared 3 bases from V and 8 bases from J, leaving 14 bases between. Germline V gene data show CDR1 as SGHRS and CDR2 as YFSETQ. This CDR3 spans 13 amino acids. CDR3 in amino acids: CASSYGGSLGYTF. The DNA of the CDR3 is TGCGCCAGCAGCTACGGAGGGTCCCTAGGCTACACCTTC. Based on the CDR3 plus reference TRBV5-1 and TRBJ1-2, the full variable domain is KAGVTQTPRYLIKTRGQQVTLSCSPISGHRSVSWYQQTPGQGLQFLFEYFSETQRNKGNFPGRFSGRQFSNSRSEMNVSTLELGDSALYLCASSYGGSLGYTFGSGTRLTVV.

This clone was found once. The chain uses TRBV11-2 and TRBJ1-3, with 7 bases fitting TRBD1. This CDR3 is 16 amino acids long. Losses at the gene ends were 1 base for V and 0 bases for J; bases not matched to a gene: 3. Germline V gene sequence: CDR1 SGHAT, CDR2 FQNNGV. The CDR3 loop is CASSLVYRGSGNTIYF. In DNA, the CDR3 is TGTGCCAGCAGCTTAGTATACAGGGGCTCTGGAAACACCATATATTTT. The whole variable domain, remainder taken from reference TRBV11-2 and TRBJ1-3, is EAGVAQSPRYKIIEKRQSVAFWCNPISGHATLYWYQQILGQGPKLLIQFQNNGVVDDSQLPKDRFSAERLKGVDSTLKIQPAKLEDSAVYLCASSLVYRGSGNTIYFGEGSWLTVV.

The CDR3 spells CASRRPGLIQETQYF. CDR3 DNA sequence: TGCGCCAGCAGGAGACCGGGACTGATACAAGAGACCCAGTACTTC. V usage is TRBV10-1 and J usage is TRBJ2-5; a possible D gene is TRBD2 (6 bases). CDR1 is WNHNN and CDR2 is SYGVQD in the germline V gene (reference sequence). V shed 6 bases and J shed 2 bases, with 16 bases lying between them. CDR3 length: 15 amino acids.

The gene calls are TRBV5-1 and TRBJ2-5; D call uncertain. This CDR3 is 13 amino acids long. Trimming stripped 0 bases from V and 11 bases from J, with 14 bases between. Germline CDR1 is SGHRS and CDR2 is YFSETQ. This CDR3 reads CASSLAPGLEQYF. CDR3 coding DNA: TGCGCCAGCAGCTTGGCCCCCGGGCTTGAGCAGTACTTC.

CDR3: CASSYRDGSYEQYF. The CDR3 bases are TGTGCCAGCAGTTACAGGGACGGATCCTACGAGCAGTACTTC. V usage is TRBV6-6 and J usage is TRBJ2-7, with D perhaps matching TRBD1 or TRBD2 (5 bases each). Germline V CDR1 and CDR2: MNHNY, SVGAGI (reference sequence). Between the trimmed V and J ends, which lost 2 bases and 1 base, there was a span of 9 bases. This CDR3 has 14 residues.

The V call is TRBV13, the J call TRBJ1-5; possible D gene TRBD1, 6 bases. CDR3 length: 16 amino acids. Germline-derived CDR1 and CDR2 are PRHDT and FYEKMQ (reference sequence). V shed 1 base and J shed 1 base, with 11 bases lying between them. CDR3 nucleotide sequence: TGTGCCAGCAGCTTAGATCGGGGGCAGAGCAATCAGCCCCAGCATTTT. Translating it yields CASSLDRGQSNQPQHF.

The chain couples TRBV27 to TRBJ1-3; D is unclear. The CDR3 contains 16 residues. Per germline, CDR1 MNHEY and CDR2 SMNVEV (reference sequence). V was pared by 6 bases and J by 8 bases, with 23 bases between. The CDR3 DNA sequence: TGTGCCAGCAGCGCCATTTCGTCAGATCCGAGTGACACCATATATTTT. It specifies CASSAISSDPSDTIYF.

The genes are TRBV6-4 and TRBJ2-1; 11 bases fit TRBD1. This CDR3 comprises 14 residues. V was pared by 5 bases and J by 8 bases, with 5 bases of the junction left unmatched. Germline V CDR1 and CDR2: MRHNA, SNTAGT. The CDR3, as DNA: TGTGCCAGCAGTAGGGACAGGGGGTATGATGAGCAGTTCTTC. Its protein is CASSRDRGYDEQFF.